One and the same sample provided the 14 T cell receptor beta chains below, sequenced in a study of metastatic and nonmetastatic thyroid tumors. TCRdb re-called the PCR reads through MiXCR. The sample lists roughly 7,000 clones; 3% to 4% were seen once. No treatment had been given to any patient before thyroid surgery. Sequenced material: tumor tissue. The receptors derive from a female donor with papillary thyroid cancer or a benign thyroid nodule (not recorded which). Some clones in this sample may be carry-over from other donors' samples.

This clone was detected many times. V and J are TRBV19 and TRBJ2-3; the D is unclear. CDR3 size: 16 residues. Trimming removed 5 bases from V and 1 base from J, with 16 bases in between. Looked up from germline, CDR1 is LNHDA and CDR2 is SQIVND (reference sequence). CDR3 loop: CASSADPPSGTDTQYF. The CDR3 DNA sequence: TGTGCCAGTAGTGCGGACCCCCCATCTGGCACAGATACGCAGTATTTT.

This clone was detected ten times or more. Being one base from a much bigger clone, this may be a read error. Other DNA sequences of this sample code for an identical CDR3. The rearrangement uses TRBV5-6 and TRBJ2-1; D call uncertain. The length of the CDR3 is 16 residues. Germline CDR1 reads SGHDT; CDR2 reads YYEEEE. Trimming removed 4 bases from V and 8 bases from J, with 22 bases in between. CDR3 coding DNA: TGTGCCAGCAGCCTACTTGAGCTACTCAGTCTGGATGAGCAGTTCTTC. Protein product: CASSLLELLSLDEQFF.

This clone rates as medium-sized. The CDR3, as DNA: TGTGCCAGTACTATGAAGGGCGGCGTGGGAAACACCATATATTTT. It translates to CASTMKGGVGNTIYF. This rearrangement joins TRBV19 to TRBJ1-3, with D unresolved. The germline V gene encodes CDR1 LNHDA and CDR2 SQIVND (reference sequence). The CDR3 totals 15 residues. Trimming removed 7 bases at V and 4 bases at J, with 17 bases between.

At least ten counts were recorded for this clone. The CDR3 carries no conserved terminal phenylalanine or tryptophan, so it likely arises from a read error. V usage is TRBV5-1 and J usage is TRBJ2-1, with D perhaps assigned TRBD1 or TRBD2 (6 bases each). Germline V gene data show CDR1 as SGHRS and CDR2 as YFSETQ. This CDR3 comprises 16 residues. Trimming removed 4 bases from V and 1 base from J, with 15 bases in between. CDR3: CASSKGGTASYNEQFV. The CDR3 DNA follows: TGCGCCAGCAGCAAAGGGGGGACCGCTTCCTACAATGAGCAGTTCGTC.

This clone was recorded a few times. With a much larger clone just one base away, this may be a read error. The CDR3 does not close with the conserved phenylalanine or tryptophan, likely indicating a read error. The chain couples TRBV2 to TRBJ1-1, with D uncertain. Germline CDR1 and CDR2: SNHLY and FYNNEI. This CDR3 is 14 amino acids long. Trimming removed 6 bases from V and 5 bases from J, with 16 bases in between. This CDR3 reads CASRASRRWTEAFC. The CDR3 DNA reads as TGTGCCAGCAGAGCCAGCAGGCGATGGACTGAAGCTTTCTGT.

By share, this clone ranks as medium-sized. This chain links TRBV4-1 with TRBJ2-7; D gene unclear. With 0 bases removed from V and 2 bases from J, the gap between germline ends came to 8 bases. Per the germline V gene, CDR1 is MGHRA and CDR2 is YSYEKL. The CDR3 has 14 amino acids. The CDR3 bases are TGCGCCAGCAGCCAAGAAGCCGTTACCTACGAGCAGTACTTC. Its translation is CASSQEAVTYEQYF.

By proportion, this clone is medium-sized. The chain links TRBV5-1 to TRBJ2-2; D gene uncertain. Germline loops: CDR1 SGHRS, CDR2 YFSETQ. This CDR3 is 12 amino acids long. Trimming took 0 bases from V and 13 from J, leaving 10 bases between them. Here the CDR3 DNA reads TGCGCCAGCAGCTTGGGGCCGGAGTGGCTGTTTTTT. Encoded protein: CASSLGPEWLFF.

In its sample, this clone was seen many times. CDR3 region: CASSPPGEQYF. The CDR3 coding sequence is TGTGCCAGCAGCCCGCCGGGCGAGCAGTACTTC. The chain links TRBV7-2 to TRBJ2-7; D not resolved. The germline gives CDR1 SGHTA, CDR2 FQGNSA. Trimming pared 5 bases from V and 6 bases from J, leaving 8 bases between. The CDR3 runs to 11 residues.

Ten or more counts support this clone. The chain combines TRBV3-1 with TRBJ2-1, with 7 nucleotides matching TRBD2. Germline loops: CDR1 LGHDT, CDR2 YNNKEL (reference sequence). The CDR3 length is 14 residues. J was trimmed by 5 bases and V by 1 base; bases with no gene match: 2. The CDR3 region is CASSQAGGNNEQFF. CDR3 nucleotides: TGTGCCAGCAGCCAAGCGGGAGGAAACAATGAGCAGTTCTTC.

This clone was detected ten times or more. CDR3 DNA sequence: TGTGCCGGGACAGTAGAAAATTCACCCCTCCACTTT. It specifies CAGTVENSPLHF. J is TRBJ1-6 and V is TRBV30; TRBD1 matches at 7 bases. The germline CDR1 and CDR2 sequences are GTSNPN and SVGIG (reference sequence). The CDR3 spans 12 residues. Trimming took 8 bases from V and 7 from J; bases not matched to a gene: 5.

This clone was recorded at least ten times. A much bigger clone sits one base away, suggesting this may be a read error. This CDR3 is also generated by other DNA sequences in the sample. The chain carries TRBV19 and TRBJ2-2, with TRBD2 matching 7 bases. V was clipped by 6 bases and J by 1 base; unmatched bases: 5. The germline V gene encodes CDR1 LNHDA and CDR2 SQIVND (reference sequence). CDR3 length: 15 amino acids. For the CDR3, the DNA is TGTGCCAGTAGGGGGGGGGGAGGGAACACCGGGGAGCTGTTTTTT. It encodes CASRGGGGNTGELFF.

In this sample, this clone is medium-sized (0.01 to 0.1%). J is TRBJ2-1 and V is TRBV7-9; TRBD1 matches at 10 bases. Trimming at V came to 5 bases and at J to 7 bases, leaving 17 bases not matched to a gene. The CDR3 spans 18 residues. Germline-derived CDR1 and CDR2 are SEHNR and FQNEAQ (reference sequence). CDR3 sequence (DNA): TGTGCCAGCAGCCTTCCCGGGACAGGGGACTCTTCTGGGAATGAGCAGTTCTTC. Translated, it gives CASSLPGTGDSSGNEQFF.

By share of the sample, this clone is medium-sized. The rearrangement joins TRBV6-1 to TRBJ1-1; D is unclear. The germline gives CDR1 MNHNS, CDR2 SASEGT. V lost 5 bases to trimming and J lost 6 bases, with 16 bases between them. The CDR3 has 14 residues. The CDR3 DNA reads TGTGCCAGCAGTCGCGGGAGGGAGGACTCTGAAGCTTTCTTT. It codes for CASSRGREDSEAFF.

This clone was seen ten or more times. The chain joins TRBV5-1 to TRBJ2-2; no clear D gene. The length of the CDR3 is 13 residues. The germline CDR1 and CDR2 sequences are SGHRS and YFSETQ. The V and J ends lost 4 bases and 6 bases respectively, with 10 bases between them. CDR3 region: CASSPLVAGELFF. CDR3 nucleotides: TGCGCCAGCAGCCCTTTAGTGGCCGGGGAGCTGTTTTTT. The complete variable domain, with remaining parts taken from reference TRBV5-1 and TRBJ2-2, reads KAGVTQTPRYLIKTRGQQVTLSCSPISGHRSVSWYQQTPGQGLQFLFEYFSETQRNKGNFPGRFSGRQFSNSRSEMNVSTLELGDSALYLCASSPLVAGELFFGEGSRLTVL.